This T cell receptor (beta chain) was found in a study of blood T cell repertoires in COVID-19. Overall study context: The United States, Italy and Spain supplied acute and convalescent COVID-19 samples. Nucleic acid was either cDNA or gDNA, and it came from T cells, B-cell-depleted T cells, or PBMCs.

J lost 5 bases, V lost 4 bases, and 5 bases had no gene match. Per the germline V gene, CDR1 is ENHRY and CDR2 is SYGVKD. The CDR3 consists of 16 residues. In the source study's methods: Amplified reference gene primers provided the basis for estimating nucleated cell counts. The repertoire was sequenced with immunoSEQ multiplex PCR; TCRdb's copy has only in-frame clones and lacks some. The V and J calls and clone size were taken over from that table, and D and trimming were inferred from the DNA. This sample carries over 80,000 clones, about 90% of them seen once, and the ten largest clones take around 1.8%.

J is TRBJ2-2 and V is TRBV10-3, with TRBD2 matching over 12 bases. The clonotype originates from a human donor with active COVID-19. The donor label of this sample is uncertain. Sequenced material: peripheral blood. This chain's CDR3 is CAISAASGGDTGELFF. The CDR3 DNA is TGTGCCATCAGTGCGGCTAGCGGGGGGGATACCGGGGAGCTGTTTTTT.